This T cell receptor beta chain was recorded in a study of T cells in Graves' hyperthyroidism and ophthalmopathy. Broader study findings: Stable hyperthyroidism and ophthalmopathy were separated using 13 V-J signatures. Expanded thyroid clonotypes (above 0.001) were mostly also found in blood.

Researchers took RNA transcripts and amplified the TCR beta CDR3 regions from them. Researchers ran a first-round RT-PCR on the TCR CDR3 using the HTBI primer set. TCRdb reanalysed the multiplex PCR reads using MiXCR and keeps one entry per CDR3 protein. Counted here are roughly 550,000 distinct CDR3 sequences, 15% to 20% occurring once; the ten biggest clones make up 25% to 35%. The cohort's ophthalmopathy patients, a group with duration under 3 months, had a Clinical Activity Score of at least 3 and a NOSPECS grade of at least 4. This clonotype was seen many times. Its antigen is not identified. The CDR3 consists of 15 residues. CDR1 DFQATT and CDR2 SNEGSKA come from the germline V gene (reference sequence). Trimming pared 3 bases from V and 0 bases from J, leaving 12 bases between.

V is TRBV20-1 and J is TRBJ1-3, with D unresolved. The clonotype originates from a woman in her thirties with Graves' ophthalmopathy. The specimen sequenced was blood. The CDR3 DNA reads as TGCAGTGCTAGTCCCCACTTACTCTCTGGAAACACCATATATTTT. Residues: CSASPHLLSGNTIYF.